The rows below give T cell receptor beta chains drawn from one sample of a study of memory CD4+ T cells and cytomegalovirus serostatus. Data came from immunoSEQ multiplex PCR; TCRdb stores just in-frame clones and leaves some out. The sample holds 40,000 to 45,000 clones; less than 85% are singletons and the top ten take around 1.9%. The specimen was memory CD4+ T cells from blood. These receptors were obtained from an adult in good health and CMV-seronegative. Both conserved end residues are part of each CDR3. Fields, in order: V gene, D gene, clone size, J gene, CDR3 protein, CDR3 DNA. D genes are given only for firm matches. Rows may omit the clone size; those that give it use once, few, many or a size class.

TRBV6-1,NA,NA,TRBJ2-4,CASSEAAGSKNIQYF,TGTGCCAGCAGTGAAGCAGCAGGGTCAAAAAACATTCAGTACTTC
TRBV6-1,NA,NA,TRBJ1-1,CASRPFWGGTEAFF,TGTGCCAGCAGGCCCTTTTGGGGAGGAACTGAAGCTTTCTTT
TRBV30,TRBD1,NA,TRBJ1-3,CAWSPKVGQGAFGNTIYF,TGTGCCTGGAGTCCGAAGGTTGGACAGGGGGCTTTTGGAAACACCATATATTTT
TRBV4-2,TRBD2,NA,TRBJ2-1,CASSQALGRGYNEQFF,TGTGCCAGCAGCCAAGCGTTGGGGAGGGGCTACAATGAGCAGTTCTTC
TRBV6-1,NA,few,TRBJ2-7,CASSLGGTPLEQYF,TGTGCCAGCAGCCTAGGGGGAACCCCTCTCGAGCAGTACTTC
TRBV6-5,NA,NA,TRBJ1-5,CASSSRRDQPQHF,TGTGCCAGCAGTTCGCGGAGGGATCAGCCCCAGCATTTT
TRBV19,NA,few,TRBJ2-1,CASKQRSSYNEQFF,TGTGCCAGTAAGCAGCGGAGCTCCTACAATGAGCAGTTCTTC
TRBV27,NA,few,TRBJ1-2,CASSQGRGGTNYGYTF,TGTGCCAGCAGTCAGGGAAGGGGAGGAACTAACTATGGCTACACCTTC
TRBV18,TRBD1,NA,TRBJ1-1,CASSPLGTANTEAFF,TGTGCCAGCTCACCACTCGGGACAGCCAACACTGAAGCTTTCTTT
TRBV7-8,NA,NA,TRBJ2-7,CASSLLGGANYEQYF,TGTGCCAGCAGCTTACTAGGGGGAGCAAACTACGAGCAGTACTTC
TRBV28,TRBD1,NA,TRBJ1-4,CASRGRGTEFEKLFF,TGTGCCAGCAGGGGTAGAGGGACAGAGTTTGAAAAACTGTTTTTT
TRBV4-1,NA,NA,TRBJ2-3,CASSQNPSSVGNTQYF,TGCGCCAGCAGCCAGAATCCATCTAGCGTCGGGAATACGCAGTATTTT
TRBV7-3,TRBD2,NA,TRBJ2-2,CASSPGPSGGTGELFF,TGTGCCAGCAGTCCAGGGCCTAGCGGGGGAACCGGGGAGCTGTTTTTT
TRBV29-1,NA,NA,TRBJ1-1,CSGVKGGTEAFF,TGCAGCGGGGTCAAGGGAGGCACTGAAGCTTTCTTT
TRBV28,NA,once,TRBJ1-5,CASSLAVNQPQHF,TGTGCCAGCAGTTTGGCCGTAAATCAGCCCCAGCATTTT
TRBV9,NA,NA,TRBJ2-2,CASSVVRRGTGELFF,TGTGCCAGCAGCGTAGTCCGACGTGGGACCGGGGAGCTGTTTTTT
TRBV6-6,NA,NA,TRBJ2-3,CASSGFGQPLNF,TGTGCCAGCAGTGGCTTCGGACAACCCTTGAATTTT
TRBV15,NA,NA,TRBJ1-4,CATSRATAPNEKLFF,TGTGCCACCAGCAGAGCGACAGCCCCTAATGAAAAACTGTTTTTT
TRBV28,NA,NA,TRBJ1-1,CASSRGEAFF,TGTGCCAGCAGCCGGGGTGAAGCTTTCTTT
TRBV7-9,TRBD1,NA,TRBJ1-2,CASSAPATGRGRGYTF,TGTGCCAGCAGCGCCCCCGCGACAGGGCGGGGGAGAGGCTACACCTTC
TRBV29-1,TRBD1,NA,TRBJ1-4,CSARQGSEKLFF,TGCAGCGCCAGACAGGGGTCGGAAAAACTGTTTTTT
TRBV28,TRBD1,NA,TRBJ1-1,CASRGGQRNTEAFF,TGTGCCAGCAGGGGGGGACAGCGAAACACTGAAGCTTTCTTT
TRBV18,TRBD1,NA,TRBJ2-7,CASSETGSFLYEQYF,TGTGCCAGCTCCGAGACAGGGTCCTTCCTCTACGAGCAGTACTTC
TRBV18,NA,NA,TRBJ2-5,CASSAGNREGETQYF,TGTGCCAGCTCGGCCGGGAACAGGGAGGGAGAGACCCAGTACTTC
TRBV12-5,TRBD1,NA,TRBJ2-7,CASGGTGLNSYEQYF,TGTGCTAGTGGCGGGACAGGGCTAAACTCCTACGAGCAGTACTTC
TRBV19,TRBD2,once,TRBJ2-3,CASSDRGGRDTQYF,TGTGCCAGTAGTGACCGGGGGGGCCGGGATACGCAGTATTTT
TRBV2,NA,NA,TRBJ1-5,CASSESLQPQHF,TGTGCCAGCAGTGAATCCCTCCAGCCCCAGCATTTT
TRBV28,TRBD2,NA,TRBJ2-1,CASSRTSGGNEQFF,TGTGCCAGCAGCCGGACTAGCGGGGGTAATGAGCAGTTCTTC
TRBV6-4,NA,once,TRBJ2-7,CASGLYREANEQYF,TGTGCCAGCGGACTATACAGGGAGGCAAACGAGCAGTACTTC
TRBV28,NA,few,TRBJ2-6,CASSPTSLVNWANVLTF,TGTGCCAGCAGTCCCACCAGCCTCGTGAACTGGGCCAACGTCCTGACTTTC
TRBV9,TRBD1,NA,TRBJ1-6,CASSLDRGLSPLHF,TGTGCCAGCAGCCTAGACAGGGGGCTTTCACCCCTCCACTTT
TRBV19,NA,NA,TRBJ2-2,CASTPGGNIHTGELFF,TGTGCCAGTACCCCTGGCGGAAATATCCACACCGGGGAGCTGTTTTTT
TRBV5-5,NA,NA,TRBJ1-2,CASSLAGSGTYGYTF,TGTGCCAGCAGCTTGGCCGGGTCTGGGACCTATGGCTACACCTTC
TRBV13,NA,NA,TRBJ1-1,CASSHQVHREAFF,TGTGCCAGCAGCCACCAGGTTCATAGAGAAGCTTTCTTT
TRBV7-9,TRBD1,NA,TRBJ2-3,CASSFPGTVSTDTQYF,TGTGCCAGCAGCTTCCCCGGGACAGTCAGCACAGATACGCAGTATTTT